This entry lists 10 T cell receptor beta chains sequenced from one sample in a study of T cell changes during pregnancy in multiple sclerosis. TCRdb's table, derived via immunoSEQ multiplex PCR, lists solely in-frame clones and lacks some. Among around 59,000 clones listed, around 93% were seen once. The source material was CD8+ T cells from peripheral blood mononuclear cells, sampled in the second trimester of pregnancy. The receptors originated from a female donor with multiple sclerosis, enrolled in a pregnancy study.

This sequence joins TRBV5-5 and TRBJ1-5; D unresolved. Trimming stripped 0 bases from V and 0 bases from J, with 7 bases between. This CDR3 has 15 amino acids. Per the germline V gene, CDR1 is SGHKS and CDR2 is YYEKEE (reference sequence). The DNA for the CDR3 is TGTGCCAGCAGCTTGGGACAACATAGCAATCAGCCCCAGCATTTT. It translates to CASSLGQHSNQPQHF.

The rearrangement uses TRBV21-1 and TRBJ1-1; the table's TRBD1 call for D was not verified on the DNA. TRBV21-1 is a listed pseudogene. The CDR3 runs 18 residues. CDR3 region: CASSPPGDRVEEVAEAFF. For the CDR3, the DNA is TGTGCCAGCAGCCCTCCAGGGGACAGGGTGGAGGAAGTGGCTGAAGCTTTCTTT.

The chain has TRBV15 and TRBJ2-7; D gene ambiguous. Trimming left V 1 base short and J 0 bases short, with 10 bases between. The germline gives CDR1 LNHNV, CDR2 YYDKDF (reference sequence). The CDR3 runs to 15 residues. The CDR3 nucleotides read TGTGCCACCAGCAGAGGTGGCGGTAGCTCCTACGAGCAGTACTTC. Its protein product is CATSRGGGSSYEQYF.

This chain connects TRBV2 to TRBJ2-7, with D uncertain. The CDR3 is made up of 11 amino acids. Trimming shortened V by 11 bases and J by 4 bases, and 12 bases separated the two germline ends. Looked up from germline, CDR1 is SNHLY and CDR2 is FYNNEI. The CDR3 is CAHQIIYEQYF. The CDR3 nucleotides are TGTGCCCACCAGATTATATACGAGCAGTACTTC.

CDR3 coding DNA: TGCAGCGTTGAAGAACGGGGACACCGCACAGATACGCAGTATTTT. This codes for CSVEERGHRTDTQYF. The chain has TRBV29-1 and TRBJ2-3; D possibly corresponds to TRBD1 (6 bases). The V and J ends lost 0 bases and 1 base respectively, with 11 bases between them. CDR1 is SQVTM, CDR2 ANQGSEA, per germline. The CDR3 totals 15 residues.

This chain joins TRBV6-6 and TRBJ2-5; D may be TRBD2 (7 bases). The CDR3 length is 13 residues. CDR1 and CDR2 (germline): MNHNY, SVGAGI (reference sequence). Deletions cut 6 bases from V and 5 bases from J, with 13 bases between. The DNA for the CDR3 is TGTGCCAGCAGCCCGGGGGGCCTGGAGACCCAGTACTTC. Translating gives CASSPGGLETQYF.

The rearrangement uses TRBV6-5 and TRBJ2-5; the D gene is possibly TRBD2 (6 bases). With 10 bases removed from V and 5 bases from J, the gap between germline ends came to 11 bases. The germline CDR1 and CDR2 sequences are MNHEY and SVGAGI. The CDR3 is made up of 11 amino acids. In DNA form, the CDR3 reads TGTGCCACGGGAGAACGGGAGACCCAGTACTTC. Protein product: CATGERETQYF.

This chain joins TRBV15 and TRBJ1-5; a weak D match, TRBD1 (5 bases). Germline V gene lookup returns CDR1 LNHNV and CDR2 YYDKDF (reference sequence). The CDR3 length is 15 residues. The germline V and J ends were trimmed by 0 bases and 6 bases, with 12 bases remaining between them. Written as DNA, the CDR3 is TGTGCCACCAGCAGAGATCGCGGGGGAGCTCAGCCCCAGCATTTT. The encoded protein is CATSRDRGGAQPQHF.

This clone is a singleton in its sample. The V gene is TRBV29-1, the J gene TRBJ2-7; D is ambiguous. Germline V CDR1 and CDR2: SQVTM, ANQGSEA. Deletions cut 4 bases from V and 2 bases from J, with 9 bases between. The CDR3 spans 12 residues. This CDR3 is CSVGYTAYEQYF. The CDR3 DNA is TGCAGCGTTGGTTACACAGCCTACGAGCAGTACTTC.

This chain uses TRBV5-6 with TRBJ1-2; perhaps TRBD1 as D (5 bases). From germline, CDR1 is SGHDT and CDR2 YYEEEE. There are 14 residues in the CDR3. Trimming stripped 5 bases from V and 2 bases from J, with 13 bases between. The CDR3: CASRLKGKNYGYTF. In DNA form, the CDR3 reads TGTGCCAGCAGGCTTAAGGGGAAAAACTATGGCTACACCTTC.